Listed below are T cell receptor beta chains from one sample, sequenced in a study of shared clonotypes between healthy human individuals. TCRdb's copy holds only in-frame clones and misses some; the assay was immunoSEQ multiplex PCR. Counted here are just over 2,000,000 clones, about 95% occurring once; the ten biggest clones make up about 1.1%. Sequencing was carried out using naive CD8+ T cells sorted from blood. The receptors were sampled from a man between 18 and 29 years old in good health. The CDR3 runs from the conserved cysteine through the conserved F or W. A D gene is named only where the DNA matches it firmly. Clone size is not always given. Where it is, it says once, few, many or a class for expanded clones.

TGCGCCAGCAGCCAAGCCAGTGGGTCCTACGAGCAGTACTTC	CASSQASGSYEQYF	TRBJ2-7	NA	TRBV4-1	14	NA
TGCGCCAGCAGGACTGTCCCCGCCGCCGTCGTACGGACTGAAGCTTTCTTT	CASRTVPAAVVRTEAFF	TRBJ1-1	NA	TRBV5-1	17	NA
TGTGCCAGCTCACCAACAACGGTCTACTATGGCTACACCTTC	CASSPTTVYYGYTF	TRBJ1-2	once	TRBV18	14	NA
TGTGCCAGCAGCCAGTTGGAGAACACTGAAGCTTTCTTT	CASSQLENTEAFF	TRBJ1-1	NA	TRBV4-2	13	NA
TGTGCCAGCAGTGCCCATCCGCGCTACGAGCAGTACTTC	CASSAHPRYEQYF	TRBJ2-7	NA	TRBV2	13	NA
TGTGCCAGCAGCTTGTTGGGCGAGACCCAGTACTTC	CASSLLGETQYF	TRBJ2-5	NA	TRBV13	12	NA
TGTGCCAGCAGCCTCTTTGGGGTTAACACCGGGGAGCTGTTTTTT	CASSLFGVNTGELFF	TRBJ2-2	NA	TRBV9	15	NA
TGTGCCAGCACCCGGGGAGATACGCAGTATTTT	CASTRGDTQYF	TRBJ2-3	NA	TRBV27	11	NA
TGTGCTAGTGGCTCCGGGACAGGTCCAGAGACCCAGTACTTC	CASGSGTGPETQYF	TRBJ2-5	NA	TRBV12-5	14	TRBD1
TGTGCCAGCAAAAGCACAGGGGGCTACACTGAAGCTTTCTTT	CASKSTGGYTEAFF	TRBJ1-1	NA	TRBV2	14	TRBD1
TGTGCCAGCAGCCCCGGGACAGTCTACGAGCAGTACTTC	CASSPGTVYEQYF	TRBJ2-7	few	TRBV7-9	13	TRBD1
TGCGCCAGCAGCGGACTGGACTATGGCTACACCTTC	CASSGLDYGYTF	TRBJ1-2	NA	TRBV5-1	12	NA
TGTGCCAGCAGTCCCCGGGACAGGAATCCCTACGAGCAGTACTTC	CASSPRDRNPYEQYF	TRBJ2-7	NA	TRBV28	15	TRBD1
TGTGCCAGCAGCGCCGGACTAGCGGCCAACGAGCAGTACTTC	CASSAGLAANEQYF	TRBJ2-7	NA	TRBV13	14	TRBD2
TGTGCCTGGAGCGAGTCCTTCATGAACACTGAAGCTTTCTTT	CAWSESFMNTEAFF	TRBJ1-1	NA	TRBV30	14	NA
TGTGCCAGCAGCGCACCCGATGGGGTAGGCGGAGATACGCAGTATTTT	CASSAPDGVGGDTQYF	TRBJ2-3	NA	TRBV13	16	NA
TGTGCCAGCAGTCCTAGACTAGCGGGGCTGGGGGAGACCCAGTACTTC	CASSPRLAGLGETQYF	TRBJ2-5	NA	TRBV27	16	TRBD2
TGCGCCAGCAGCCAAGAGAATAACAATGAGCAGTTCTTC	CASSQENNNEQFF	TRBJ2-1	NA	TRBV4-1	13	NA
TGCGCCAGCAGCCAAGAGACGGTCCTCTCTGGAAACACCATATATTTT	CASSQETVLSGNTIYF	TRBJ1-3	NA	TRBV4-1	16	NA
TGTGCCAGCAGCCTACGGGGACTAGCGGCCACCTACGAGCAGTACTTC	CASSLRGLAATYEQYF	TRBJ2-7	NA	TRBV9	16	TRBD2
TGTGCCAGCAGTTTGGGGCTGAACACTGAAGCTTTCTTT	CASSLGLNTEAFF	TRBJ1-1	few	TRBV28	13	NA
TGTGCCAGCAGTGGCTCTACAGGACTTACAGATACGCAGTATTTT	CASSGSTGLTDTQYF	TRBJ2-3	NA	TRBV6-1	15	NA
TGTGCCAGCTCACCTCCACTGACCCCCTCGGCGCAGTATTTT	CASSPPLTPSAQYF	TRBJ2-3	NA	TRBV18	14	NA
TGTGCCAGCAGCGTAGGGGGATCGAGCCCCGGCATTCAGTACTTC	CASSVGGSSPGIQYF	TRBJ2-4	NA	TRBV9	15	NA
TGTGCCACCTCGAGGATCCACACAGATACGCAGTATTTT	CATSRIHTDTQYF	TRBJ2-3	NA	TRBV11-2	13	NA
TGCGCCAGCAGCCAAGGGGAACCGGGTGAAAAACTGTTTTTT	CASSQGEPGEKLFF	TRBJ1-4	NA	TRBV4-3	14	NA
TGTGCCAGCAGCCCCGAGGCGGGGATCGAGCAGTACTTC	CASSPEAGIEQYF	TRBJ2-7	NA	TRBV7-2	13	NA
TGTGCCAGCAGCTTAGTAGGGGGCTCCTACAATGAGCAGTTCTTC	CASSLVGGSYNEQFF	TRBJ2-1	NA	TRBV11-2	15	NA
TGTGCCAGCAGTTTAATCCAAGAAGCTTTCTTT	CASSLIQEAFF	TRBJ1-1	NA	TRBV28	11	NA
TGTGCCAGTAGTCCCCCCCACAACACCCGCTCCTACAATGAGCAGTTCTTC	CASSPPHNTRSYNEQFF	TRBJ2-1	once	TRBV19	17	NA